This T cell receptor (beta chain) was sequenced in a study of blood T cells in healthy people across ages. Study conclusions and caveats: There was a strong correlation between TCR beta diversity and naive T cell percentage. The study lacked donor CMV status, which possibly confounded expanded clonotype changes.

Worth noting for this clonotype: Its antigen remains unidentified.

V lost 7 bases to trimming and J lost 1 base, with 10 bases between them. The CDR3 is 12 residues long. Germline CDR1 SQVTM, CDR2 ANQGSEA. Primers used in a second PCR of roughly 6 to 12 cycles were a sample-barcoded 5' primer and a J-beta primer mix. From the 5' RACE reads, TCRdb called clonotypes with MiXCR, one entry per CDR3 protein. The sample consists of 600,000 to 850,000 distinct CDR3 sequences, about 40% of them appearing once. This sequence was found in a woman in her sixties or seventies in good health. The sample was blood. The chain carries TRBV29-1 and TRBJ2-5, with D perhaps assigned TRBD1 or TRBD2 (5 bases each). CDR3 sequence: CSATRGQETQYF. CDR3 in DNA: TGCAGCGCCACGAGGGGCCAAGAGACCCAGTACTTC.